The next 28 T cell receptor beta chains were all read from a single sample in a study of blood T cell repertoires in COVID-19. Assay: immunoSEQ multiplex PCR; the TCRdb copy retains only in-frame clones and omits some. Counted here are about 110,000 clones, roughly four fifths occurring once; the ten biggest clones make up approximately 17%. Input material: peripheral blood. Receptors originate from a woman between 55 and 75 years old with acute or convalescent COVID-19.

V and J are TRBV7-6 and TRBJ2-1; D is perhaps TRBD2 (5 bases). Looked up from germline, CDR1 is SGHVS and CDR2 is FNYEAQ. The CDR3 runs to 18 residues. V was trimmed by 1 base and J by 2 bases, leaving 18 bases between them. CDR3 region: CASSLEVFGSGAYNEQFF. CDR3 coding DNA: TGTGCCAGCAGCTTAGAGGTGTTTGGTTCCGGGGCCTACAATGAGCAGTTCTTC.

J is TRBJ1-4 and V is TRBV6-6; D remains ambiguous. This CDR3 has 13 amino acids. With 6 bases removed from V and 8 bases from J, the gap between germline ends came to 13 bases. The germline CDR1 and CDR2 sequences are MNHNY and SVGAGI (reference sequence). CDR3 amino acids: CASRAPLVEKLFF. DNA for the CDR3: TGTGCCAGCAGAGCTCCCCTAGTGGAAAAACTGTTTTTT.

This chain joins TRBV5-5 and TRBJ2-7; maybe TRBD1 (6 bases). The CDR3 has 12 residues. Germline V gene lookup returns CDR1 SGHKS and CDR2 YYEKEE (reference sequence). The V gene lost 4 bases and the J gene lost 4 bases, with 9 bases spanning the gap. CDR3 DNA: TGTGCCAGCAGCAGCAGGGGTTACGAGCAGTACTTC. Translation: CASSSRGYEQYF.

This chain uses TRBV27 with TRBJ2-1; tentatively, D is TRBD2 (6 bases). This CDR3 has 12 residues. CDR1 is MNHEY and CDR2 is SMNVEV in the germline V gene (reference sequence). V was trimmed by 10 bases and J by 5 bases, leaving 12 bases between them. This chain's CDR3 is CATEGSHNEQFF. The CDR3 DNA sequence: TGTGCCACGGAGGGGTCCCACAATGAGCAGTTCTTC.

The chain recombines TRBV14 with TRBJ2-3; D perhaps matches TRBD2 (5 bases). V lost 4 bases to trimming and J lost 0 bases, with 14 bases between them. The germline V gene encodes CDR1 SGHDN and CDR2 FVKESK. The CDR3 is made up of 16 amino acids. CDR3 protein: CASSPRIARSTDTQYF. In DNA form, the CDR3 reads TGTGCCAGCAGCCCCCGCATAGCGAGAAGCACAGATACGCAGTATTTT.

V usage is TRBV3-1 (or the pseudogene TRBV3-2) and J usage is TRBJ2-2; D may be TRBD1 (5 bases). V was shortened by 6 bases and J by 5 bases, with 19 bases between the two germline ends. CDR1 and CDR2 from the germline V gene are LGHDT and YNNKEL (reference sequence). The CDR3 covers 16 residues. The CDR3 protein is CASRPSPPGATGELFF. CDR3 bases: TGTGCCAGCAGACCTAGTCCGCCTGGGGCGACCGGGGAGCTGTTTTTT.

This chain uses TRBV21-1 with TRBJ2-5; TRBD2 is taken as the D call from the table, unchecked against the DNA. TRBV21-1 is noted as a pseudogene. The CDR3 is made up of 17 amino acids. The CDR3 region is CASSKGGQTWGQETQYF. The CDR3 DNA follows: TGTGCCAGCAGCAAGGGGGGTCAGACCTGGGGTCAAGAGACCCAGTACTTC.

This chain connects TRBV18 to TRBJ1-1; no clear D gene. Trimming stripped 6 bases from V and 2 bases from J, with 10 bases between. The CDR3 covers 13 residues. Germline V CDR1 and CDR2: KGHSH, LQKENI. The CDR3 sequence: CASSQAKNTEAFF. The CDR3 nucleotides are TGTGCCAGCTCCCAAGCGAAAAACACTGAAGCTTTCTTT.

Written as DNA, the CDR3 is TGTGCCAGCAGCCCCCGGACAGGGACAGATACGCAGTATTTT. It encodes CASSPRTGTDTQYF. The J gene is TRBJ2-3, the V gene TRBV11-3, with 8 nucleotides matching TRBD1. The V gene's germline CDR1 is SGHNT and CDR2 YENEEA. V was pared by 5 bases and J by 3 bases, with 4 bases of the junction left unmatched. This CDR3 region has 14 residues.

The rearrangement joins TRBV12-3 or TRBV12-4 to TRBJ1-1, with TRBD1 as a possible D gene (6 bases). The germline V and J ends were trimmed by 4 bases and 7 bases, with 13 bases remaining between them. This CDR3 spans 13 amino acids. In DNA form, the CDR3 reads TGTGCCAGCAGTTCCCTCCAGGGGATTGAAGCTTTCTTT. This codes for CASSSLQGIEAFF.

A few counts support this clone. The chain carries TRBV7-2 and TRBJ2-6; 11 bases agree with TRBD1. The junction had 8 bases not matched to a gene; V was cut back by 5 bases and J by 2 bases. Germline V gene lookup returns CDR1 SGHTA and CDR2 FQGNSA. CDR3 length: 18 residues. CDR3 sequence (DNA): TGTGCCAGCAGCGCGACGCCGGGACAGGGGGCTGGGGCCAACGTCCTGACTTTC. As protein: CASSATPGQGAGANVLTF. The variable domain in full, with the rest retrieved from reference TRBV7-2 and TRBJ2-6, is GAGVSQSPSNKVTEKGKDVELRCDPISGHTALYWYRQSLGQGLEFLIYFQGNSAPDKSGLPSDRFSAERTGGSVSTLTIQRTQQEDSAVYLCASSATPGQGAGANVLTFGAGSRLTVL.

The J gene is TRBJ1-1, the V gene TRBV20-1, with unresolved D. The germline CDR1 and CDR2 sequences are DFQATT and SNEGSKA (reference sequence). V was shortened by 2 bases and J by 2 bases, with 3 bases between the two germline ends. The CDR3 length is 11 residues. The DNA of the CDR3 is TGCAGTGCTAGACAAAACACTGAAGCTTTCTTT. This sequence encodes CSARQNTEAFF.

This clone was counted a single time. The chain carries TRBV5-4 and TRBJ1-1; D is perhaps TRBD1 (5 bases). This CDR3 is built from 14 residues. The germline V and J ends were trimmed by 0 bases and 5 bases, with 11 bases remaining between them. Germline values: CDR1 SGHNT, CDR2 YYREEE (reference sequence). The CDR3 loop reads CASSLEGFRTEAFF. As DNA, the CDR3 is TGTGCCAGCAGCTTGGAGGGGTTTAGAACTGAAGCTTTCTTT.

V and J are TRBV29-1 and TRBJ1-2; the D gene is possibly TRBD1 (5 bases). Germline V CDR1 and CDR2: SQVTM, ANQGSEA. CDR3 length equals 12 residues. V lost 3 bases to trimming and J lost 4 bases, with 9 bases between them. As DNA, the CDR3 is TGCAGCGTTGAGGGGGGAGGCTATGGCTACACCTTC. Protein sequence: CSVEGGGYGYTF.

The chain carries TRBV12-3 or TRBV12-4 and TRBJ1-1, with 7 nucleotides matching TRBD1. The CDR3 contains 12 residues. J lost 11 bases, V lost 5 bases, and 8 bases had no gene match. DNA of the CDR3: TGTGCCAGCAGTCTTCAAACAGGGGACGCTTTCTTT. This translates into CASSLQTGDAFF.

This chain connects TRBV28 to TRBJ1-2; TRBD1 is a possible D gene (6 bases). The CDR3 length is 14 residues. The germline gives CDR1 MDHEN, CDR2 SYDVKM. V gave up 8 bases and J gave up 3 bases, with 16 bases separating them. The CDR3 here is CASGLRGGYYGYTF. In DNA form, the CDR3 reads TGTGCCAGCGGCCTGCGTGGGGGCTACTATGGCTACACCTTC.

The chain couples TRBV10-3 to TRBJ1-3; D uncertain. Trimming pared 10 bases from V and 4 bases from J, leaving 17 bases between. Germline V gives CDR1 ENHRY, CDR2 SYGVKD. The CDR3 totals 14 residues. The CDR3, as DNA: TGTGCCAACAAACCGACACCGGCAGGAAACACCATATATTTT. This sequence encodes CANKPTPAGNTIYF.

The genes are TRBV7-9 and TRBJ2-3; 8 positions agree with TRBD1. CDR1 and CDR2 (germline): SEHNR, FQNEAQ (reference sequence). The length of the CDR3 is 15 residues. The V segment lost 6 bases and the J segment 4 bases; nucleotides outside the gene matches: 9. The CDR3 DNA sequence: TGTGCCAGCAGACCTTGGACAGGGTTCGCAGATACGCAGTATTTT. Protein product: CASRPWTGFADTQYF.

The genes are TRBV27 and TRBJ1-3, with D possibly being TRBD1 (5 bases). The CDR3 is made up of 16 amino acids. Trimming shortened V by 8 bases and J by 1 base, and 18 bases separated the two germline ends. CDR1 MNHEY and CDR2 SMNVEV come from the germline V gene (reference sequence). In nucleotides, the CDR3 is TGTGCCAGCCACCGCGGGGGGGGTCTTTCTGGAAACACCATATATTTT. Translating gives CASHRGGGLSGNTIYF.

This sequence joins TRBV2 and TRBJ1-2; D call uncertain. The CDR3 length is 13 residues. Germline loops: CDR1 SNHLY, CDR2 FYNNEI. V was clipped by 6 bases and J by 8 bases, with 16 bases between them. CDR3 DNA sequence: TGTGCCAGCAGGGCACGAGGTGGAGAGGGCTACACCTTC. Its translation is CASRARGGEGYTF.

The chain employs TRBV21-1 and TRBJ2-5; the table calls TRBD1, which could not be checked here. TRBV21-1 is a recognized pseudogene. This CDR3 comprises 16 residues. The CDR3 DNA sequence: TGTGCCAGCAGCAAATCTCAGGGGTCCCCACAAGAGACCCAGTACTTC. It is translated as CASSKSQGSPQETQYF.

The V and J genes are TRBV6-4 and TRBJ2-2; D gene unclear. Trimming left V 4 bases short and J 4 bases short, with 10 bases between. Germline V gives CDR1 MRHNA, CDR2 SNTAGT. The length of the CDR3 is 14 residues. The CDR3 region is CASSADTSTGELFF. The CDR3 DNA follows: TGTGCCAGCAGTGCCGACACCAGCACCGGGGAGCTGTTTTTT.

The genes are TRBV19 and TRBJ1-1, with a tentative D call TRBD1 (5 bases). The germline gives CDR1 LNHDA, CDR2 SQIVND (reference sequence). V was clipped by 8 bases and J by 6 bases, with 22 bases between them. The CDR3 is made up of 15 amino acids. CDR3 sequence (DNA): TGTGCCAGTTGTGAAACCGGGACTGGCGTCCCTGAAGCTTTCTTT. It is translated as CASCETGTGVPEAFF.

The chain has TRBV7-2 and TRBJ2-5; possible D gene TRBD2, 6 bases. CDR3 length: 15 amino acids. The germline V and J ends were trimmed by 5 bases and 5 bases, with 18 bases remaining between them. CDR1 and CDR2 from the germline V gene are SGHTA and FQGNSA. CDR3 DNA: TGTGCCAGCAGCGAAGTAGCGGTAATGGGCGAGACCCAGTACTTC. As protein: CASSEVAVMGETQYF.

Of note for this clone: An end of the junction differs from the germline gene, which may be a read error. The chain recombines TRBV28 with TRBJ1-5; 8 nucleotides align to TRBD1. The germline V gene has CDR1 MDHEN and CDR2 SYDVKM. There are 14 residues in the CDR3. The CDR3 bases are TGTGCCAGCAGGCGACAGGGGATTAATCATCCCCAGCATTTT. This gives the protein CASRRQGINHPQHF. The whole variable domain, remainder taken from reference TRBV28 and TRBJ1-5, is DVKVTQSSRYLVKRTGEKVFLECVQDMDHENMFWYRQDPGLGLRLIYFSYDVKMKEKGDIPEGYSVSREKKERFSLILESASTNQTSMYLCASRRQGINHPQHFGDGTRLSIL.

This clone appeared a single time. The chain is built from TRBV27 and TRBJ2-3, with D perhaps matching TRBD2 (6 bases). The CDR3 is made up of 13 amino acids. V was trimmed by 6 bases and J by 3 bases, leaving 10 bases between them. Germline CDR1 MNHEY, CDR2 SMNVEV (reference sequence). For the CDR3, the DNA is TGTGCCAGCAGCGGGCTAGCGACAGATACGCAGTATTTT. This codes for CASSGLATDTQYF.

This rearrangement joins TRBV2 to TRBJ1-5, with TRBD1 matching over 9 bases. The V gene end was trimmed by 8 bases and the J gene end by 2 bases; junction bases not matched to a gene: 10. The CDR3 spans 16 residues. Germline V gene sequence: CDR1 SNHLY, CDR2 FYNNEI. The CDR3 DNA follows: TGTGCCAGCGCCTTAACCAGGACAGGGGGCAATCAGCCCCAGCATTTT. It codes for CASALTRTGGNQPQHF.

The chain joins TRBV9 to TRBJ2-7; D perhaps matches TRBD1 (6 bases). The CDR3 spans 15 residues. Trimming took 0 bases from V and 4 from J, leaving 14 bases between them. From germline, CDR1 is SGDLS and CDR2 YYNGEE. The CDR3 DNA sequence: TGTGCCAGCAGCGTAGGTTTGGGGACATCATACGAGCAGTACTTC. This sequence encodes CASSVGLGTSYEQYF.